This T cell receptor beta chain was retrieved from a study of human T cells and chemical hapten exposure. Study background: Mainly, slight library volume differences in the pool made TCR yields vary.

Comment on this clonotype: The antigen remains undetermined.

Methods used by the authors: From approximately 20,000 to 700,000 TCRs were found per sample, with a median of around 96,000. TCRdb called the RACE reads again in MiXCR, with one record for every CDR3 protein. TCRdb's processing, not the study's, gives the V and J calls here. The sample has 60,000 to 80,000 distinct CDR3 sequences; 25% to 40% are singletons. The CDR3 length is 17 residues. Documented time point: patch test 1, 2 weeks after DPC sensitization. The treatment: therapeutic diphenylcyclopropenone sensitization with weekly scalp DPC. The study, taken as a whole, reports: Patch test score tracked positively with PT1 expanded TCR counts. DPC sensitization did not alter TCRs above 1 in 1000 frequency.

Source: whole blood, taken in connection with sensitization to the hapten diphenylcyclopropenone (DPC). The chain employs TRBV21-1 and TRBJ2-1; the table's TRBD2 call for D was not verified on the DNA. TRBV21-1 is flagged as a pseudogene. This receptor was taken from a man aged 40-49 years with alopecia areata. Some clones in this sample may be carry-over from other donors' samples. CDR3 sequence: CASSKAGGGPDYNDQFF. In DNA, the CDR3 is TGTGCCAGCAGCAAAGCAGGGGGAGGGCCTGATTACAATGATCAGTTCTTC.